This TCR beta chain was obtained from a study of tumor and adjacent non-tumor tissue in lung cancer. Study-level background: About 4.17 million productive TCRbeta reads were obtained per sample on average. Broader study findings: Normal lung showed higher cumulative top 100 clone frequency than tumor. TCR diversity was significantly greater in tumor than normal lung tissue.

TCRbeta libraries were built with three rounds of nested PCR, modified from ARM-PCR. TCRdb redid the calling of the multiplex PCR reads with MiXCR, one entry per CDR3 protein. The sample includes tens of thousands of distinct CDR3 sequences, about 61% of them seen just once. The template was RNA from unsorted bulk tissue. More than 3 cm separated this lung sample from the edge of the tumor. Between August and November 2014, newly diagnosed, chemotherapy-naive lung cancer patients underwent thoracic surgery in China. As for this clonotype: What it binds is not known. The conserved closing phenylalanine or tryptophan is absent in this CDR3, likely reflecting a read error.

The specimen was distant non-tumor lung tissue. The receptor's source is a man in his 70s with non-small cell lung cancer.

CDR3 sequence reads: CASSETSGHNEQFI. The CDR3 DNA is TGCGCCAGCAGTGAGACTAGCGGTCACAATGAACAGTTCATC. V gene TRBV10-2 combines with J gene TRBJ2-1, with 8 bases aligning to TRBD2. The CDR3 is made up of 14 amino acids. In germline, CDR1 is WSHSY, CDR2 SAAADI.